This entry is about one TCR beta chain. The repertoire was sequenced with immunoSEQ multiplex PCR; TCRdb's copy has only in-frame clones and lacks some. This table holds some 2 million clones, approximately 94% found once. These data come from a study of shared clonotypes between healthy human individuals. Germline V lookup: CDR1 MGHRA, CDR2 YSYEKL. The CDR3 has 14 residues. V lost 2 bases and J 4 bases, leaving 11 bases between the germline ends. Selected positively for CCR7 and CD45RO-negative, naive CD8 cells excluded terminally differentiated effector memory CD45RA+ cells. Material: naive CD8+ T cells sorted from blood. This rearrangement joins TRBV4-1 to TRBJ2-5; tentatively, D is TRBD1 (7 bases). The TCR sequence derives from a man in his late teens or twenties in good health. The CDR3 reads CASSQQGGPETQYF. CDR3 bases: TGCGCCAGCAGCCAACAGGGGGGCCCAGAGACCCAGTACTTC.